The sequence of this T cell receptor beta chain was determined in a study of T-cell memory formation after mild COVID-19. The CDR3 consists of 15 residues. The ends lost 6 bases at V and 3 bases at J; junction bases unmatched: 9. Whole-study results and caveats: The appearance of some responding clones in pre-infection memory suggested that cross-reactive memory joined.

Comment on this clonotype: As yet, its antigen is unknown.

A single record per CDR3 protein comes from TCRdb applying MiXCR to the 5' RACE reads. The table lists 350,000 to 450,000 distinct CDR3 sequences, approximately 29% of them singletons. The source of this sequence is an adult woman who had mild COVID-19 (a few samples of this study predate the infection). Cell type and time point are not known. The sample consisted of PBMCs or a T cell subset sorted from them (not recorded which). The chain employs TRBV12-3 or TRBV12-4 and TRBJ2-5; 8 positions match TRBD1. CDR3 nucleotide sequence: TGTGCCAGCAGCTCACGGCGGACAGGGAAAGAGACCCAGTACTTC. It codes for CASSSRRTGKETQYF.